In this sample, the clone carrying this TCR beta chain turned up many times. This entry belongs to a study of CD8+CD57+ T cells in acquired aplastic anemia. About the study: Sorted CD4+ and CD8+ cells gave an average of around 3.3 ug of DNA.

Using genomic DNA as the template, TCR beta VDJ and CDR3 profiling was carried out. TCRdb re-derived calls from the reads in MiXCR, one entry per CDR3 protein. The profile shows under 350,000 distinct CDR3 sequences, 45% to 70% of them singletons. The receptor comes from a human donor with severe aplastic anemia or a healthy control (not recorded which). Input material: sorted CD4+, CD8+, or CD8+CD57+ T cells (not recorded which) from PBMCs.

CDR3 bases: TGTGCCAGCAGCCAAGCCGGCAGGGGGGCCAACGAGCAGTACTTC. It encodes CASSQAGRGANEQYF. This sequence joins TRBV3-1 and TRBJ2-7; D is perhaps TRBD1 (7 bases). Trimming took 1 base from V and 5 from J, leaving 15 bases between them. Germline values: CDR1 LGHDT, CDR2 YNNKEL (reference sequence). This CDR3 has 15 residues.